This entry concerns a single T cell receptor beta chain. Its specificity is unknown. Assay: immunoSEQ multiplex PCR; the TCRdb copy retains only in-frame clones and omits some. The table lists under 200,000 clones, about 86% of them singletons. This CDR3 comprises 15 residues. Trimming removed 1 base from V and 3 bases from J; junction bases left unmatched: 2. CDR1 is SQVTM and CDR2 is ANQGSEA in the germline V gene. Donors were drawn from the approximately 130-subject validation cohort, separate from the roughly 670-subject first cohort. The sample is drawn from a study of cytomegalovirus exposure and HLA in healthy donors. General study results and limits: Listed as cytomegalovirus-associated were over 150 TCR beta chains. High specificity and sensitivity for cytomegalovirus status were reported for the classifier.

The sequenced material came from PBMCs. The receptor comes from a woman in her 30s in good health and CMV-seronegative. The chain employs TRBV29-1 and TRBJ2-3, with TRBD2 matching over 12 bases. Written as DNA, the CDR3 is TGCAGCGTTGAAGGACTAGCGGGAGTTACAGATACGCAGTATTTT. Encoded protein: CSVEGLAGVTDTQYF.